The 20 T cell receptor beta chains given below trace back to one sample, sequenced in a study of PD-L1 blockade in urothelial cancer (dated by TCRdb to 2016 to 2017). The library was generated by the immunoSEQ multiplex PCR assay. As stored in TCRdb, this immuneACCESS dataset retains in-frame rearrangements with V and J assigned. A fraction of the clones does not appear; measured against another copy, unresolved V genes explain less than half of the discrepancy, and the remainder lacks a known reason. The sample data list about 49,000 clones, and about 85% of these were observed just once. The ten biggest clones cover about 7.6% of the sample. This specimen was PBMCs, taken around atezolizumab (anti-PD-L1) treatment. The receptor set was obtained from a man in his fifties or sixties with urothelial cancer.

The rearrangement uses TRBV12-5 and TRBJ2-5, with 12 bases lining up with TRBD2. V lost 7 bases to trimming and J lost 5 bases; unmatched junction nucleotides: 2. Germline V gene lookup returns CDR1 LGHNT and CDR2 FRNRAP. The CDR3 consists of 13 residues. The CDR3 here is CASDGLAGETQYF. The CDR3 nucleotides read TGTGCTAGTGATGGACTAGCGGGGGAGACCCAGTACTTC.

This chain uses TRBV11-3 with TRBJ1-2, with no clear D. CDR3 length: 17 residues. V shed 6 bases and J shed 0 bases, with 20 bases lying between them. Looked up from germline, CDR1 is SGHNT and CDR2 is YENEEA. CDR3 nucleotide sequence: TGTGCCAGCAGGAACTCCTTACACGGAGGGTCTAACTATGGCTACACCTTC. It yields the protein CASRNSLHGGSNYGYTF.

The chain couples TRBV21-1 to TRBJ1-5. TRBV21-1 counts as a pseudogene. The CDR3 spans 17 residues. In DNA, the CDR3 is TGTGCCAGCAGCAAGGAACGCGGTTTGTCGAGCAATCAGCCCCAGCATTTT. Its translation: CASSKERGLSSNQPQHF.

The chain couples TRBV5-1 to TRBJ2-1, with a weak D call TRBD1 (6 bases). Trimming removed 8 bases from V and 8 bases from J, with 17 bases in between. This CDR3 spans 13 amino acids. The germline V gene encodes CDR1 SGHRS and CDR2 YFSETQ. This chain's CDR3 is CASNREPGDEQFF. The CDR3 DNA is TGCGCCAGTAACAGGGAGCCAGGCGATGAGCAGTTCTTC.

This chain connects TRBV14 to TRBJ1-5, with D perhaps matching TRBD1 (6 bases). This CDR3 has 18 residues. V was clipped by 5 bases and J by 7 bases, with 27 bases between them. CDR1 and CDR2 from the germline V gene are SGHDN and FVKESK. CDR3 protein: CASSEVGFVRGFGQPQHF. Written as DNA, the CDR3 is TGTGCCAGCAGCGAGGTAGGGTTCGTCAGGGGTTTTGGGCAGCCCCAGCATTTT. The full variable domain, completed using reference TRBV14 and TRBJ1-5, is EAGVTQFPSHSVIEKGQTVTLRCDPISGHDNLYWYRRVMGKEIKFLLHFVKESKQDESGMPNNRFLAERTGGTYSTLKVQPAELEDSGVYFCASSEVGFVRGFGQPQHFGDGTRLSIL.

V usage is TRBV5-1 and J usage is TRBJ2-5; D is unclear. The germline gives CDR1 SGHRS, CDR2 YFSETQ. The ends were cut back, 4 bases at V and 7 bases at J, with 11 bases in the middle. The length of the CDR3 is 12 residues. This CDR3 is CASSPGPPTQYF. In nucleotides, the CDR3 is TGCGCCAGCAGCCCCGGTCCCCCGACCCAGTACTTC. Supplemented by reference TRBV5-1 and TRBJ2-5, the full variable domain reads KAGVTQTPRYLIKTRGQQVTLSCSPISGHRSVSWYQQTPGQGLQFLFEYFSETQRNKGNFPGRFSGRQFSNSRSEMNVSTLELGDSALYLCASSPGPPTQYFGPGTRLLVL.

Of note for this clone: Germline and junction disagree at one end, which may indicate a read error. The chain employs TRBV7-7 and TRBJ2-5, with a possible D match to TRBD2 (5 bases). This CDR3 contains 14 residues. Germline CDR1 is SSHAT and CDR2 is FNYEAQ (reference sequence). This CDR3 is CASSRSGRGETQYF. The CDR3 DNA sequence: TGTGCTAGCAGCCGGTCCGGTCGGGGAGAGACCCAGTACTTC.

This clone was detected only once. This chain uses TRBV7-7 with TRBJ2-2, with a weak D call TRBD1 (6 bases). CDR1 SSHAT and CDR2 FNYEAQ come from the germline V gene (reference sequence). The CDR3 loop spans 17 amino acids. The CDR3 spells CASASGASSGDTGELFF. The CDR3 coding sequence is TGTGCTAGCGCTTCCGGGGCCTCCTCAGGGGACACCGGGGAGCTGTTTTTT. Full variable domain (missing parts from reference TRBV7-7 and TRBJ2-2): GAGVSQSPRYKVTKRGQDVTLRCDPISSHATLYWYQQALGQGPEFLTYFNYEAQPDKSGLPSDRFSAERPEGSISTLTIQRTEQRDSAMYRCASASGASSGDTGELFFGEGSRLTVL.

The chain links TRBV27 to TRBJ1-1; the D gene is possibly TRBD1 (5 bases). Germline CDR1 is MNHEY and CDR2 is SMNVEV (reference sequence). CDR3 size: 17 residues. V was shortened by 2 bases and J by 0 bases, with 16 bases between the two germline ends. Written as DNA, the CDR3 is TGTGCCAGCAGTTTAAGGGGCCAGAGACCTTTGAACACTGAAGCTTTCTTT. Residues: CASSLRGQRPLNTEAFF.

The rearrangement joins TRBV7-3 to TRBJ2-3; 7 positions agree with TRBD1. The CDR3 loop spans 13 amino acids. CDR1 and CDR2 (germline): SGHTA, FQGTGA. The junction had 7 bases not matched to a gene; V was cut back by 5 bases and J by 8 bases. The CDR3 nucleotides read TGTGCCAGCAGCGCTTCCCCAGGGGGTACGCAGTATTTT. Its protein product is CASSASPGGTQYF.

In this sample, this clone turned up once. This chain joins TRBV7-2 and TRBJ2-3; D is possibly TRBD2 (6 bases). The V gene lost 1 base and the J gene lost 2 bases, with 7 bases spanning the gap. This CDR3 has 14 residues. Germline CDR1 and CDR2: SGHTA and FQGNSA. CDR3 sequence reads: CASSLVLATDTQYF. CDR3 bases: TGTGCCAGCAGCTTAGTACTAGCCACAGATACGCAGTATTTT.

The J gene is TRBJ1-5, the V gene TRBV28; 7 nucleotides line up with TRBD1. There are 16 residues in the CDR3. The junction had 10 bases not matched to a gene; V was cut back by 2 bases and J by 6 bases. The germline CDR1 and CDR2 sequences are MDHEN and SYDVKM. The chain's CDR3 is CASSLGGAGGGQPQHF. DNA for the CDR3: TGTGCCAGCAGTTTAGGAGGGGCAGGGGGAGGTCAGCCCCAGCATTTT.

This clone was picked up one time. V gene TRBV28 combines with J gene TRBJ2-5, with a weak D call TRBD1 (5 bases). Germline V gene sequence: CDR1 MDHEN, CDR2 SYDVKM. Deletions cut 6 bases from V and 5 bases from J, with 10 bases between. The CDR3 is 12 residues long. CDR3 nucleotide sequence: TGTGCCAGCAGCCCCAGGGCGGAGACCCAGTACTTC. Residues: CASSPRAETQYF.

The CDR3, as DNA: TGTGCCAGCAGTTCCAGGGCTGGAAACACCATATATTTT. Translation: CASSSRAGNTIYF. This chain connects TRBV6-6 to TRBJ1-3; a weak D match, TRBD1 (5 bases). Germline CDR1 reads MNHNY; CDR2 reads SVGAGI (reference sequence). Trimming stripped 4 bases from V and 2 bases from J, with 6 bases between. This CDR3 comprises 13 residues.

This chain connects TRBV6-5 to TRBJ1-1, with D tentatively TRBD1 (5 bases). CDR1 and CDR2 from the germline V gene are MNHEY and SVGAGI. Trimming removed 5 bases from V and 8 bases from J, with 18 bases in between. This CDR3 contains 14 residues. This CDR3 reads CASSPPGRGGEAFF. The CDR3 DNA is TGTGCCAGCAGTCCCCCTGGGAGGGGCGGAGAAGCTTTCTTT.

V gene TRBV12-5 combines with J gene TRBJ2-7, with TRBD2 matching over 7 bases. Per the germline V gene, CDR1 is LGHNT and CDR2 is FRNRAP. V trimming: 0 bases; J trimming: 1 base; junction bases outside the gene matches: 6. The CDR3 loop spans 16 amino acids. DNA of the CDR3: TGTGCTAGTGGTTTGGTACTTGGGGGGGGATCCTACGAGCAGTACTTC. It translates to CASGLVLGGGSYEQYF.

This clone appeared a single time. This sequence joins TRBV4-1 and TRBJ1-5; D is possibly TRBD1 (6 bases). CDR3 length: 16 residues. V lost 4 bases to trimming and J lost 4 bases, with 17 bases between them. Germline V lookup: CDR1 MGHRA, CDR2 YSYEKL. The CDR3 is CASSPPPGGANQPQHF. The DNA for the CDR3 is TGCGCCAGCAGCCCCCCCCCGGGGGGGGCGAATCAGCCCCAGCATTTT.

The rearrangement links TRBV19 to TRBJ1-2; no definite D call. The CDR3 is made up of 12 amino acids. Germline V CDR1 and CDR2: LNHDA, SQIVND (reference sequence). V shed 0 bases and J shed 4 bases, with 3 bases lying between them. The CDR3 loop reads CASSIDSYGYTF. In DNA form, the CDR3 reads TGTGCCAGTAGTATAGACAGCTATGGCTACACCTTC.

The rearrangement links TRBV28 to TRBJ1-5; 11 bases are a match to TRBD1. The CDR3 is made up of 16 amino acids. J gave up 7 bases and V 6 bases, and 11 bases lay outside the gene matches. CDR1 and CDR2 from the germline V gene are MDHEN and SYDVKM. In DNA, the CDR3 is TGTGCCAGCAGATTCCAAGGACAGGGGGCACGGCAGCCCCAGCATTTT. This sequence encodes CASRFQGQGARQPQHF.

This chain joins TRBV7-3 and TRBJ2-1; 11 positions agree with TRBD2. The V segment lost 5 bases and the J segment 7 bases; nucleotides outside the gene matches: 10. The CDR3 extends over 16 amino acids. Per the germline V gene, CDR1 is SGHTA and CDR2 is FQGTGA. The chain's CDR3 is CASSANPGTSGNEQFF. Here the CDR3 DNA reads TGTGCCAGCAGCGCGAACCCCGGGACTAGCGGAAATGAGCAGTTCTTC.